This entry lists 10 T cell receptor beta chains sequenced from one sample in a study of blood T cell repertoires in COVID-19. TCRdb's copy holds only in-frame clones and misses some; the assay was immunoSEQ multiplex PCR. The data contain about 200,000 clones, around 80% of them singletons. Source material: peripheral blood. These receptors were obtained from a man aged 35-49 years with acute or convalescent COVID-19.

The chain joins TRBV10-3 to TRBJ2-5, with 7 bases fitting TRBD1. Looked up from germline, CDR1 is ENHRY and CDR2 is SYGVKD. Trimming took 6 bases from V and 3 from J; bases not matched to a gene: 4. The CDR3 is 13 residues long. The CDR3 is CAISTGTEETQYF. The CDR3 nucleotides are TGTGCCATCAGCACCGGGACAGAAGAGACCCAGTACTTC.

The chain links TRBV5-1 to TRBJ2-1, with D possibly matching TRBD1 (5 bases). Trimming removed 0 bases from V and 9 bases from J, with 16 bases in between. The V gene's germline CDR1 is SGHRS and CDR2 YFSETQ. The CDR3 has 15 amino acids. This chain's CDR3 is CASSLVEAGLGEQFF. In nucleotides, the CDR3 is TGCGCCAGCAGCTTGGTTGAGGCAGGGTTGGGTGAGCAGTTCTTC.

The V and J genes are TRBV7-9 and TRBJ1-3; D perhaps matches TRBD1 (6 bases). The V end was cut by 5 bases, the J end by 6 bases, with 14 bases between. Germline CDR1 is SEHNR and CDR2 is FQNEAQ (reference sequence). The CDR3 contains 14 residues. The CDR3: CASSPDRTSNTIYF. The CDR3 DNA sequence: TGTGCCAGCAGCCCGGACAGAACCTCAAACACCATATATTTT.

The chain uses TRBV19 and TRBJ1-1; a possible D gene is TRBD1 (5 bases). Looked up from germline, CDR1 is LNHDA and CDR2 is SQIVND (reference sequence). This CDR3 is 13 amino acids long. Trimming stripped 5 bases from V and 7 bases from J, with 14 bases between. The CDR3 DNA follows: TGTGCCAGTAGTTTGGTCCAGGGTGTTGAAGCTTTCTTT. Its translation: CASSLVQGVEAFF.

This sequence joins TRBV2 and TRBJ1-2; D unclear. The germline V gene encodes CDR1 SNHLY and CDR2 FYNNEI. V shed 6 bases and J shed 4 bases, with 12 bases lying between them. The CDR3 is made up of 13 amino acids. This CDR3 is CASSLQLLYGYTF. DNA of the CDR3: TGTGCCAGCAGCCTCCAACTACTCTATGGCTACACCTTC.

The chain has TRBV27 and TRBJ1-4; a possible D gene is TRBD1 (6 bases). The CDR3 is 16 amino acids. The V end was cut by 3 bases, the J end by 7 bases, with 18 bases between. Germline V gene lookup returns CDR1 MNHEY and CDR2 SMNVEV (reference sequence). The CDR3 spells CASSFLTGTAIEKLFF. CDR3 DNA sequence: TGTGCCAGCAGTTTCCTTACAGGGACCGCTATTGAAAAACTGTTTTTT.

Written as DNA, the CDR3 is TGTGCCAGCAGTTTCGGTAGCAATCAGCCCCAGCATTTT. It translates to CASSFGSNQPQHF. The genes are TRBV12-3 or TRBV12-4 and TRBJ1-5; D uncertain. This CDR3 is 13 amino acids long. The germline V and J ends were trimmed by 3 bases and 0 bases, with 3 bases remaining between them.

The chain couples TRBV29-1 to TRBJ1-3; D is ambiguous. V gave up 7 bases and J gave up 0 bases, with 7 bases separating them. Germline V gene data show CDR1 as SQVTM and CDR2 as ANQGSEA. The CDR3 consists of 12 residues. CDR3 sequence: CSAQDSGNTIYF. CDR3 sequence (DNA): TGCAGCGCCCAGGACTCTGGAAACACCATATATTTT.

This sequence joins TRBV29-1 and TRBJ2-2, with D perhaps matching TRBD2 (5 bases). Germline assignment: CDR1 SQVTM and CDR2 ANQGSEA. The CDR3 spans 15 residues. Between the trimmed V and J ends, which lost 7 bases and 1 base, there was a span of 16 bases. DNA of the CDR3: TGCAGCGCTGCTCGGGGTACCGGGAACACCGGGGAGCTGTTTTTT. This gives the protein CSAARGTGNTGELFF.

The rearrangement links TRBV5-1 to TRBJ2-2, with 9 bases matching TRBD1. There are 15 residues in the CDR3. V gave up 4 bases and J gave up 4 bases; unmatched junction bases: 5. In germline, CDR1 is SGHRS, CDR2 YFSETQ. CDR3: CASSLTGQGTGELFF. CDR3 sequence (DNA): TGCGCCAGCAGCCTGACGGGACAGGGCACCGGGGAGCTGTTTTTT.